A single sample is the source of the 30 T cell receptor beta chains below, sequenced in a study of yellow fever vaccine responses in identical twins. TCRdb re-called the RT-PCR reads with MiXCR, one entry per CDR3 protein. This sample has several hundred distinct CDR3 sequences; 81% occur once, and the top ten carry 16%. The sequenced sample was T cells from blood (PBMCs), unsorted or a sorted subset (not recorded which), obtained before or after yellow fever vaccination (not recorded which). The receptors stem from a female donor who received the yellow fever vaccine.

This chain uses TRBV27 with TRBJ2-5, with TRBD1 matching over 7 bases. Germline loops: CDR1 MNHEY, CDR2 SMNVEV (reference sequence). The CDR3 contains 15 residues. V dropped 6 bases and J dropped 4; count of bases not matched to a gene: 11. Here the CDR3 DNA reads TGTGCCAGCAGGTCCGCGAACAGGGGCGTAGAGACCCAGTACTTC. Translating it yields CASRSANRGVETQYF.

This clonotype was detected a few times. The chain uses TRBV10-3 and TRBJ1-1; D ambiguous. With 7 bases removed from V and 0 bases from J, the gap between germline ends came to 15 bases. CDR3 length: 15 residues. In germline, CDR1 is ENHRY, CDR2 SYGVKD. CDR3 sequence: CAITRPMDLNTEAFF. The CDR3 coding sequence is TGTGCCATCACTAGGCCGATGGACCTGAACACTGAAGCTTTCTTT.

In DNA, the CDR3 is TGTGCCAGCAGTGAGGGGGAGGCCGGGGAGCTGTTTTTT. It yields the protein CASSEGEAGELFF. The rearrangement uses TRBV6-1 and TRBJ2-2; a weak D match, TRBD2 (6 bases). Trimming took 3 bases from V and 6 from J, leaving 8 bases between them. The CDR3 runs 13 residues. From germline, CDR1 is MNHNS and CDR2 SASEGT.

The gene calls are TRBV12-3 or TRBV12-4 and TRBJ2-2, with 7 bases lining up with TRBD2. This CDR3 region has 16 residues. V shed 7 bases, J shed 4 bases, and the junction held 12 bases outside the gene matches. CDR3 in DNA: TGTGCCAGCAACGGACTCGGAAAGCGGGGCACCGGGGAGCTGTTTTTT. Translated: CASNGLGKRGTGELFF.

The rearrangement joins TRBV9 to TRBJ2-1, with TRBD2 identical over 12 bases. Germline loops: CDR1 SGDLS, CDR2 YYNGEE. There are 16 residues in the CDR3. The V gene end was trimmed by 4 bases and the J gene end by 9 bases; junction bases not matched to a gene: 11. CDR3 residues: CASSLGLAGPNFEQFF. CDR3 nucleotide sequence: TGTGCCAGCAGCCTCGGACTAGCGGGGCCCAATTTTGAGCAGTTCTTC.

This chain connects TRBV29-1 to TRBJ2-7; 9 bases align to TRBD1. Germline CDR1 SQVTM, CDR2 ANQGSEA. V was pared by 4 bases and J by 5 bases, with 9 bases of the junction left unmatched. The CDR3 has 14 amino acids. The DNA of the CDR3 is TGCAGCGTTGTCCCAGGGGACAGGGTCCACGAGCAGTACTTC. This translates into CSVVPGDRVHEQYF.

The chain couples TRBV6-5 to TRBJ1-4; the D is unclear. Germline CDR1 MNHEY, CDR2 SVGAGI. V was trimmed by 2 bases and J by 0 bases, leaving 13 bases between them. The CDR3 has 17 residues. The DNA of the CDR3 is TGTGCCAGCAGTTACCGGCAGGAGTCCGCAACTAATGAAAAACTGTTTTTT. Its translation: CASSYRQESATNEKLFF.

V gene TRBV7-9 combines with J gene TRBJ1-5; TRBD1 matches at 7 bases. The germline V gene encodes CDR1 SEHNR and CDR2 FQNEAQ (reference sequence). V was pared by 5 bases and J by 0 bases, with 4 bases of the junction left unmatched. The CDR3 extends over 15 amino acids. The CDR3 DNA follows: TGTGCCAGCAGCCCGAAGGGGGCTAGCAATCAGCCCCAGCATTTT. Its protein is CASSPKGASNQPQHF. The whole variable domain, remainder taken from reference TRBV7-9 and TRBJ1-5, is DTGVSQNPRHKITKRGQNVTFRCDPISEHNRLYWYRQTLGQGPEFLTYFQNEAQLEKSRLLSDRFSAERPKGSFSTLEIQRTEQGDSAMYLCASSPKGASNQPQHFGDGTRLSIL.

The CDR3 DNA sequence: TGTGCCAGCAGCTTGGCTCCCTTTACTAGCTCCCGAGGGACCCAGTACTTC. It codes for CASSLAPFTSSRGTQYF. The V gene is TRBV5-6, the J gene TRBJ2-5; the D gene is possibly TRBD2 (6 bases). Germline V lookup: CDR1 SGHDT, CDR2 YYEEEE. Trimming removed 0 bases from V and 7 bases from J, with 22 bases in between. The CDR3 is 17 amino acids.

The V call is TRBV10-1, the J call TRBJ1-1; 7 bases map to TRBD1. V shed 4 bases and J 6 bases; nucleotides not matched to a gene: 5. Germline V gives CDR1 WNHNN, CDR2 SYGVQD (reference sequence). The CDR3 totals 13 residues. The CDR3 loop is CASSGGTAPEAFF. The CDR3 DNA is TGCGCCAGCAGTGGGGGGACAGCGCCTGAAGCTTTCTTT.

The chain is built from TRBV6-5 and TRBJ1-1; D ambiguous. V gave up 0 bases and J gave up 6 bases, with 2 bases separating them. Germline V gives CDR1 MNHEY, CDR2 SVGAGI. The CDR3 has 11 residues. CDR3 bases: TGTGCCAGCAGTTACTCCTCTGAAGCTTTCTTT. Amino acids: CASSYSSEAFF.

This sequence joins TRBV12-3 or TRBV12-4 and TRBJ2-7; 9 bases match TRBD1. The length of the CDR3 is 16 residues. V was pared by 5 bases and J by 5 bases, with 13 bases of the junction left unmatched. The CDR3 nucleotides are TGTGCCAGCAGTAGCCCCTCCGGGACAGGGTACCACGAGCAGTACTTC. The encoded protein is CASSSPSGTGYHEQYF.

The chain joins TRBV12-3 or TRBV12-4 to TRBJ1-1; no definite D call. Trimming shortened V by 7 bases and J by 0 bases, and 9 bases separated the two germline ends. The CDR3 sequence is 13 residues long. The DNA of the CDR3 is TGTGCCAGCAAAACGGCCATGAACACTGAAGCTTTCTTT. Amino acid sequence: CASKTAMNTEAFF.

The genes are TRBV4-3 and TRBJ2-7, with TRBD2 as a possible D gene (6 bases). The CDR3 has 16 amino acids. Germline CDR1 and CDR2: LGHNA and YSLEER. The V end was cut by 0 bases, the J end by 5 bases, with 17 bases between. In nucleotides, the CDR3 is TGCGCCAGCAGCCAAGATATCGGGGGACCCACCGACGAGCAGTACTTC. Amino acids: CASSQDIGGPTDEQYF.

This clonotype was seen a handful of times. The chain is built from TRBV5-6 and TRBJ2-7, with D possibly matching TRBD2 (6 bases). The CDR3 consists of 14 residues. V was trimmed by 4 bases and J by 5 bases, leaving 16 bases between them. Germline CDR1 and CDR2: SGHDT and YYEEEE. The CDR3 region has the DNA TGTGCCAGCAGCCCCGGAGGGATGGAAAACGAGCAGTACGTC. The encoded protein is CASSPGGMENEQYV.

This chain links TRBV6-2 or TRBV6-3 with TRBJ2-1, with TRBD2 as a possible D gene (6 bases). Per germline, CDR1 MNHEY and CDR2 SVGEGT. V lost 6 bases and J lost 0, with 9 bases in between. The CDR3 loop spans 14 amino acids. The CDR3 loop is CASRSGVSYNEQFF. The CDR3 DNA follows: TGTGCCAGCAGGTCGGGGGTCTCCTACAATGAGCAGTTCTTC.

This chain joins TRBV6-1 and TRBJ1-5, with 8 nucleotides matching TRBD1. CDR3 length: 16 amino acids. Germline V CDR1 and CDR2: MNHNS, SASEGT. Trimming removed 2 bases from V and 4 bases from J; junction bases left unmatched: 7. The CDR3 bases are TGTGCCAGCAGTGAACGACAGGGGACTGGGAATCAGCCCCAGCATTTT. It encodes CASSERQGTGNQPQHF.

CDR3 sequence reads: CASSYGRAGESNQPQHF. CDR3 coding DNA: TGTGCCAGCAGTTACGGACGGGCGGGAGAGAGCAATCAGCCCCAGCATTTT. The chain links TRBV6-5 to TRBJ1-5; no reliable D call. The CDR3 is 17 amino acids. Looked up from germline, CDR1 is MNHEY and CDR2 is SVGAGI. With 2 bases removed from V and 1 base from J, the gap between germline ends came to 15 bases.

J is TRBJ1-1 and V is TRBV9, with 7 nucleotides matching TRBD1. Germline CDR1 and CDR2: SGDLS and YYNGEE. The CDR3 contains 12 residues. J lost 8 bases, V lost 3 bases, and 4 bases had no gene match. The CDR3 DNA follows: TGTGCCAGCAGCGCGGGACAGCAAGAAGCTTTCTTT. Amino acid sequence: CASSAGQQEAFF.

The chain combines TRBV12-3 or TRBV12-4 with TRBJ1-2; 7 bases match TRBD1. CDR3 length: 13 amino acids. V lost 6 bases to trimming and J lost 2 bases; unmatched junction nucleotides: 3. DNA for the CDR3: TGTGCCAGCAGCCCGACAGGGAACTATGGCTACACCTTC. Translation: CASSPTGNYGYTF.

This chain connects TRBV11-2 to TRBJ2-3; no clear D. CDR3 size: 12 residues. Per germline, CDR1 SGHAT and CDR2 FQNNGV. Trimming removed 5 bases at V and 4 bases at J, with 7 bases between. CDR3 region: CASSLLADTQYF. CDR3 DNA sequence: TGTGCCAGCAGCCTATTGGCAGATACGCAGTATTTT.

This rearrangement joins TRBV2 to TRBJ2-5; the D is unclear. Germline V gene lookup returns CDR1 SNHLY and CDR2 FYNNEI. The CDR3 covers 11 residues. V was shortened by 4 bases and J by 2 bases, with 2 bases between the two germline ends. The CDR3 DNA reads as TGTGCCAGCAGTGGGCAAGAGACCCAGTACTTC. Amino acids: CASSGQETQYF.

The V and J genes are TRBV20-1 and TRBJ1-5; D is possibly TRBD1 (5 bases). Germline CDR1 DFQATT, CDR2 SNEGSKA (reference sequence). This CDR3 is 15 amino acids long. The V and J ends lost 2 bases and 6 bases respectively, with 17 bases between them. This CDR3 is CSARSGDPGPQPQHF. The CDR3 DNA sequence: TGCAGTGCTAGATCCGGCGACCCGGGGCCTCAGCCCCAGCATTTT.

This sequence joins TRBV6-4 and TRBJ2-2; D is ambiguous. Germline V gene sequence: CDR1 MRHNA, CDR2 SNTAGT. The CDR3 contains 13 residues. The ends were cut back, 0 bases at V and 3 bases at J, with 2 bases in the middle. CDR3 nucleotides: TGTGCCAGCAGTGACTCCGACACCGGGGAGCTGTTTTTT. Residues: CASSDSDTGELFF.

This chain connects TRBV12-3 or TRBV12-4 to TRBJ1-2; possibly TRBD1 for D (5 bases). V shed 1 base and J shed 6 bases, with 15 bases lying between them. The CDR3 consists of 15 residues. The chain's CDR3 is CASSLGQGRVDGYTF. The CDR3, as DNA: TGTGCCAGCAGTTTAGGGCAGGGTAGAGTTGATGGCTACACCTTC.

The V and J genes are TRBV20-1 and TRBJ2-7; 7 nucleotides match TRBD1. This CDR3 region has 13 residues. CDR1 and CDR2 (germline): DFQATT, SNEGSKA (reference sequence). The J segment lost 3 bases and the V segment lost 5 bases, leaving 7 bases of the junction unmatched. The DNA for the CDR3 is TGCAGTGCTGATACGGGACAGTTCTACGAGCAGTACTTC. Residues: CSADTGQFYEQYF.

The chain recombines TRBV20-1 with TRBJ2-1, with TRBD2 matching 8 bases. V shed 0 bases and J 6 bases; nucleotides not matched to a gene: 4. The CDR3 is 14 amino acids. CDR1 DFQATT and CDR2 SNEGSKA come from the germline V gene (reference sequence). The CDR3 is CSARDLLAGNEQFF. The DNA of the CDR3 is TGCAGTGCTAGAGATTTGCTAGCGGGCAATGAGCAGTTCTTC.

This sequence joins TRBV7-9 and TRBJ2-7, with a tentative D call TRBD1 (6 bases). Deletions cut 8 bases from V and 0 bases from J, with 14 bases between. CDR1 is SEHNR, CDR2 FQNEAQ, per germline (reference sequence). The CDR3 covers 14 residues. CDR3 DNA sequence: TGTGCCAGCTCGGACAGCCTGAGCTCCTACGAGCAGTACTTC. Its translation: CASSDSLSSYEQYF.

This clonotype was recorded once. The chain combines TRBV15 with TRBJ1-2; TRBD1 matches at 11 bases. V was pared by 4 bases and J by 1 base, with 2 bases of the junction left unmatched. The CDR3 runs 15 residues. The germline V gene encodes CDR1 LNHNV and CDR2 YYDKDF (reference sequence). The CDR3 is CATSKGQGVNYGYTF. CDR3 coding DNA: TGTGCCACCAGCAAGGGACAGGGGGTTAACTATGGCTACACCTTC.

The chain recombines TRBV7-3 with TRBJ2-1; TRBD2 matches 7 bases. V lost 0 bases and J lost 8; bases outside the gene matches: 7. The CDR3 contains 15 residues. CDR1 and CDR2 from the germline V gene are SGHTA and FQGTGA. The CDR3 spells CASSLTTSASYEQFF. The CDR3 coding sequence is TGTGCCAGCAGCTTAACCACTAGCGCGTCCTATGAGCAGTTCTTC. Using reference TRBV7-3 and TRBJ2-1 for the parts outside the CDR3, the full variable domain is GAGVSQTPSNKVTEKGKYVELRCDPISGHTALYWYRQSLGQGPEFLIYFQGTGAADDSGLPNDRFFAVRPEGSVSTLKIQRTERGDSAVYLCASSLTTSASYEQFFGPGTRLTVL.